The T cell receptor beta chain described here comes from a study of Graves' ophthalmopathy and Graves' hyperthyroidism. The sequenced template was RNA, covering the TCR beta CDR3 region. RT-PCR with HTBI primers came first, then second-round multiplex PCR. One entry per CDR3 protein results from TCRdb running MiXCR on the multiplex PCR reads. Found here are 360,000 or so distinct CDR3 sequences, around 17% of them singletons; the top ten hold 1.5% to 2%. Clinical symptoms, serum thyroxine, TRAb, thyroid ultrasound and orbital computed tomography determined diagnosis. This clonotype was seen repeatedly, ten times or more. Per germline, CDR1 ENHRY and CDR2 SYGVKD. The CDR3 loop spans 16 amino acids. The ends lost 2 bases at V and 8 bases at J; junction bases unmatched: 7.

V gene TRBV10-3 combines with J gene TRBJ1-6; TRBD1 matches 9 bases. Sequenced sample: peripheral blood. This TCR was recovered from a young woman with Graves' ophthalmopathy. CDR3 nucleotide sequence: TGTGCCATCAGTGAGGGGTCGGGACAGGGTGATTCACCCCTCCACTTT. Translation gives CAISEGSGQGDSPLHF.